These 2 T cell receptor beta chains were sequenced from one sample in a study of blood T cells in healthy people across ages. Combining a sample-barcoded 5' primer with a J-beta primer mix, a second PCR ran for roughly 6 to 11 cycles. One entry per CDR3 protein results from TCRdb running MiXCR on the 5' RACE reads. In the table there are fewer than 1,000,000 distinct CDR3 sequences, around 42% of which are singletons. Specimen: blood. Source of these receptors: a man aged 60-69 years in good health.

The chain employs TRBV20-1 and TRBJ2-1, with 7 bases that match TRBD2. The V and J ends lost 6 bases and 0 bases, in that order; junction bases with no gene match: 14. Germline V gene data show CDR1 as DFQATT and CDR2 as SNEGSKA (reference sequence). The CDR3 has 17 amino acids. The CDR3 DNA reads TGCAGTGCCTGGAGCCAGCGGGGTCTGAGCTCCTACAATGAGCAGTTCTTC. Translated, it gives CSAWSQRGLSSYNEQFF.

This clonotype was detected only a few times. The chain is built from TRBV28 and TRBJ2-1, with D possibly TRBD1 on 6 matching bases. V dropped 4 bases and J dropped 2 bases, with 15 bases sitting between them. Looked up from germline, CDR1 is MDHEN and CDR2 is SYDVKM. This CDR3 comprises 16 residues. CDR3 protein: CASSSSTGRPYNEQFF. The CDR3 bases are TGTGCCAGCAGTTCCTCCACAGGGCGACCCTACAATGAGCAGTTCTTC.